This T cell receptor beta chain was recorded in a study of shared clonotypes between healthy human individuals. Study processing details: ImmunoSEQ gave junction-only sequences without quality scores, so filtering differed. Profiled with immunoSEQ multiplex PCR; TCRdb holds only in-frame clones, not every one. The V and J calls and the clone size are those of that table, but D and trimming were determined from the DNA. The sample yields some 800,000 clones, 92% seen once. Regarding this clone: The antigen is not known.

This CDR3 comprises 11 residues. Germline CDR1 reads SEHNR; CDR2 reads FQNEAQ (reference sequence). The V gene lost 5 bases and the J gene lost 10 bases, with 9 bases spanning the gap. Study outcomes and limitations: Estimated richness values were generally larger in naive subsets than in memory subsets. Blood alone was sampled, and tissue repertoires likely differ.

CD45RO negativity and positive selection for CCR7 defined naive CD8 cells, a population that excluded terminally differentiated effector memory CD45RA+ cells. This TCR was sampled from a man aged 25 to 40 in good health. V usage is TRBV7-9 and J usage is TRBJ2-1; D unclear. The sequencing input was naive CD8+ T cells sorted from blood. The CDR3 DNA reads TGTGCCAGCAGCGTAGAGTGGGAGCAGTTCTTC. Translation gives CASSVEWEQFF.